This TCR beta chain was captured in a study of cytomegalovirus exposure and HLA in healthy donors. General observations from the study: Accounts indicate the classifier identified cytomegalovirus status with strong specificity and sensitivity.

The PCR contained 60 Vbeta and 13 Jbeta primers. Some clones are missing from TCRdb's copy, which holds only in-frame ones; the method was immunoSEQ multiplex PCR. The sample includes around 210,000 clones, around 77% of them seen just once. As concerns this clone: Its specificity is not known.

CDR1 and CDR2 (germline): LNHNV, YYDKDF (reference sequence). V shed 1 base and J 6 bases; nucleotides not matched to a gene: 9. The CDR3 covers 16 residues. V is TRBV15 and J is TRBJ2-1, with 7 bases matching TRBD2. The sequence was obtained from a woman under 40 in good health and CMV-seronegative. The sequencing sample was made of PBMCs. In nucleotides, the CDR3 is TGTGCCACCAGCAGAGCACTAGCGCAGGCGGGCAATGAGCAGTTCTTC. The encoded protein is CATSRALAQAGNEQFF.